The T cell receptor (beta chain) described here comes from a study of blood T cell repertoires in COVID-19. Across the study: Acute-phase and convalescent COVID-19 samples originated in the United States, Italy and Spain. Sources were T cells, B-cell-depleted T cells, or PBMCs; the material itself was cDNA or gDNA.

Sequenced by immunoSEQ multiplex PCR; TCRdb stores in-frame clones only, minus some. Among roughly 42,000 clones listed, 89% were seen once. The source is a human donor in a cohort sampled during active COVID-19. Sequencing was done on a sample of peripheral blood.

For the CDR3, the DNA is TGTGCCAGCAGCCAACAGGGACTAGCGGGGGGCAGCTCCTACAATGAGCAGTTCTTC. Its protein is CASSQQGLAGGSSYNEQFF. The chain employs TRBV4-2 and TRBJ2-1, with TRBD2 matching over 15 bases. This CDR3 spans 19 amino acids. V lost 2 bases to trimming and J lost 0 bases; unmatched junction nucleotides: 5. Germline V lookup: CDR1 LGHNA, CDR2 YNFKEQ.